These 25 T cell receptor beta chains were sequenced from one sample in a study of lymphopenia after photon versus proton radiotherapy. The protocol was immunoSEQ multiplex PCR, while the TCRdb copy is restricted to in-frame clones and leaves out a portion. The sample holds 43,000 or so clones; less than 90% are singletons and the top ten take approximately 2%. The input for sequencing was peripheral blood, taken from a patient treated with photon-based radiotherapy. Receptors originate from a man aged 35-49 years with gastric cancer.

This clone was seen a few times. The V gene is TRBV6-4, the J gene TRBJ2-5; 9 nucleotides align to TRBD2. J gave up 1 base and V 3 bases, and 3 bases lay outside the gene matches. The CDR3 has 15 amino acids. Looked up from germline, CDR1 is MRHNA and CDR2 is SNTAGT. Written as DNA, the CDR3 is TGTGCCAGCAGTGAAGGCGGGGGGGCCCAAGAGACCCAGTACTTC. Translating gives CASSEGGGAQETQYF.

This chain links TRBV7-2 with TRBJ1-1; tentatively, D is TRBD1 (6 bases). Looked up from germline, CDR1 is SGHTA and CDR2 is FQGNSA. The CDR3 has 14 amino acids. The V and J ends lost 4 bases and 5 bases respectively, with 14 bases between them. Written as DNA, the CDR3 is TGTGCCAGCAGCTCATCCGGGACACCTACTGAAGCTTTCTTT. It translates to CASSSSGTPTEAFF.

The genes are TRBV30 and TRBJ2-7; maybe TRBD1 (6 bases). Trimming removed 3 bases at V and 2 bases at J, with 8 bases between. The germline CDR1 and CDR2 sequences are GTSNPN and SVGIG (reference sequence). The CDR3 sequence is 12 residues long. This chain's CDR3 is CAWSRDTYEQYF. The CDR3 DNA sequence: TGTGCCTGGAGCCGGGACACCTACGAGCAGTACTTC.

V and J are TRBV30 and TRBJ1-5; a weak D match, TRBD1 (5 bases). The CDR3 contains 13 residues. The ends were cut back, 1 base at V and 5 bases at J, with 9 bases in the middle. Germline V lookup: CDR1 GTSNPN, CDR2 SVGIG (reference sequence). The CDR3 here is CAWSGATDQPQHF. In DNA form, the CDR3 reads TGTGCCTGGAGTGGGGCGACAGATCAGCCCCAGCATTTT.

This sequence joins TRBV29-1 and TRBJ1-1, with TRBD1 matching over 8 bases. CDR1 is SQVTM and CDR2 is ANQGSEA in the germline V gene. CDR3 size: 14 residues. Trimming removed 6 bases from V and 3 bases from J; junction bases left unmatched: 9. The CDR3 DNA is TGCAGCGTCAGGGGGCGTTTAGTGGACACTGAAGCTTTCTTT. Translated, it gives CSVRGRLVDTEAFF.

The chain is built from TRBV7-3 and TRBJ2-2, with 12 bases matching TRBD1. This CDR3 spans 17 amino acids. Germline trimming cut 0 bases from V and 8 bases from J; bases unmatched to any gene: 7. Germline V gene data show CDR1 as SGHTA and CDR2 as FQGTGA. CDR3 sequence (DNA): TGTGCCAGCAGCTTAACGATGGGACAGGGGGCTTTAGGGGAGCTGTTTTTT. Protein product: CASSLTMGQGALGELFF.

The sample holds a few counts of this clone. The chain uses TRBV2 and TRBJ1-5; D is uncertain. Germline values: CDR1 SNHLY, CDR2 FYNNEI. The ends were cut back, 0 bases at V and 4 bases at J, with 10 bases in the middle. This CDR3 is built from 15 residues. The CDR3 sequence: CASSEALGANQPQHF. In DNA, the CDR3 is TGTGCCAGCAGTGAAGCGCTCGGAGCTAATCAGCCCCAGCATTTT.

J is TRBJ1-6 and V is TRBV18, with 10 bases that match TRBD1. This CDR3 spans 16 amino acids. V shed 5 bases, J shed 5 bases, and the junction held 6 bases outside the gene matches. CDR1 and CDR2 from the germline V gene are KGHSH and LQKENI. The CDR3 DNA follows: TGTGCCAGCTCAGACAGGGGGCCAATGGATAATTCACCCCTCCACTTT. Translating gives CASSDRGPMDNSPLHF.

This clone has just one count. This sequence joins TRBV5-1 and TRBJ2-3, with 8 bases aligning to TRBD1. This CDR3 is built from 15 residues. The junction had 7 bases not matched to a gene; V was cut back by 3 bases and J by 4 bases. CDR1 is SGHRS, CDR2 YFSETQ, per germline. The CDR3 reads CASSSGQGSPDTQYF. In DNA, the CDR3 is TGCGCCAGCAGCTCCGGACAGGGCTCCCCAGATACGCAGTATTTT.

The CDR3 DNA reads TGTGCCAGCCGGGACAGCGGCACAGATACGCAGTATTTT. It translates to CASRDSGTDTQYF. J is TRBJ2-3 and V is TRBV28, with 7 bases that match TRBD1. Trimming cost V 8 bases and J 1 base; bases outside gene matches: 3. This CDR3 has 13 amino acids. CDR1 is MDHEN, CDR2 SYDVKM, per germline.

This chain connects TRBV4-2 to TRBJ2-5; D may be TRBD1 or TRBD2 (5 bases each). V was pared by 4 bases and J by 3 bases, with 12 bases between. This CDR3 spans 14 amino acids. CDR1 and CDR2 (germline): LGHNA, YNFKEQ. The CDR3, as DNA: TGTGCCAGCAGCCTGATAGAGGGGAAAGAGACCCAGTACTTC. Translated, it gives CASSLIEGKETQYF.

This rearrangement joins TRBV5-6 to TRBJ2-7; D unresolved. V shed 0 bases and J shed 3 bases, with 10 bases lying between them. Looked up from germline, CDR1 is SGHDT and CDR2 is YYEEEE. The CDR3 is 14 amino acids. CDR3 amino acids: CASSLGVSIYEQYF. CDR3 nucleotides: TGTGCCAGCAGCTTGGGGGTCTCTATCTACGAGCAGTACTTC. The entire variable domain, with the rest obtained from reference TRBV5-6 and TRBJ2-7, is as follows: DAGVTQSPTHLIKTRGQQVTLRCSPKSGHDTVSWYQQALGQGPQFIFQYYEEEERQRGNFPDRFSGHQFPNYSSELNVNALLLGDSALYLCASSLGVSIYEQYFGPGTRLTVT.

V usage is TRBV5-6 and J usage is TRBJ2-5, with 7 bases identical to TRBD1. The CDR3 sequence is 16 residues long. Germline V gives CDR1 SGHDT, CDR2 YYEEEE. Unmatched junction bases numbered 13, after V lost 3 bases and J lost 5 bases. The CDR3 sequence is CASSSVTGAFGETQYF. DNA of the CDR3: TGTGCCAGCAGCTCGGTCACAGGGGCTTTTGGGGAGACCCAGTACTTC.

This chain joins TRBV4-2 and TRBJ2-5; no definite D call. The length of the CDR3 is 14 residues. Germline loops: CDR1 LGHNA, CDR2 YNFKEQ. Trimming removed 4 bases at V and 0 bases at J, with 9 bases between. CDR3 DNA sequence: TGTGCCAGCAGCCCCCGACAAAACCAAGAGACCCAGTACTTC. It translates to CASSPRQNQETQYF.

The chain combines TRBV19 with TRBJ1-6, with D unresolved. V lost 5 bases and J 0 bases, leaving 11 bases between the germline ends. Germline CDR1 is LNHDA and CDR2 is SQIVND (reference sequence). The CDR3 is 16 residues long. The CDR3 nucleotides read TGTGCCAGTAGTCTTCAAGAGAGCTCCTATAATTCACCCCTCCACTTT. Amino acid sequence: CASSLQESSYNSPLHF.

The rearrangement uses TRBV4-2 and TRBJ1-4; TRBD1 might be the D (5 bases). The CDR3 has 16 amino acids. V was shortened by 0 bases and J by 4 bases, with 12 bases between the two germline ends. Per germline, CDR1 LGHNA and CDR2 YNFKEQ. CDR3 region: CASSQDRGDLNEKLFF. The CDR3 DNA sequence: TGTGCCAGCAGCCAAGACCGGGGGGATCTTAATGAAAAACTGTTTTTT.

The chain carries TRBV4-2 and TRBJ1-2; D is unresolved. The germline gives CDR1 LGHNA, CDR2 YNFKEQ. The CDR3 length is 15 residues. V lost 0 bases and J 3 bases, leaving 11 bases between the germline ends. The CDR3 sequence: CASSQDPNAHYGYTF. As DNA, the CDR3 is TGTGCCAGCAGCCAAGACCCAAATGCCCACTATGGCTACACCTTC.

The rearrangement uses TRBV9 and TRBJ1-6; 8 bases match TRBD1. Germline values: CDR1 SGDLS, CDR2 YYNGEE. This CDR3 is built from 15 residues. The V segment lost 0 bases and the J segment 7 bases; nucleotides outside the gene matches: 3. CDR3 amino acids: CASSVGPGGNSPLHF. CDR3 bases: TGTGCCAGCAGCGTAGGTCCAGGGGGCAATTCACCCCTCCACTTT.

The rearrangement links TRBV7-2 to TRBJ1-5, with 7 bases that match TRBD1. This CDR3 comprises 15 residues. The junction had 1 base not matched to a gene; V was cut back by 1 base and J by 1 base. CDR1 is SGHTA and CDR2 is FQGNSA in the germline V gene. In DNA, the CDR3 is TGTGCCAGCAGCTTAGTCAGGGGGAGCAATCAGCCCCAGCATTTT. This encodes CASSLVRGSNQPQHF. The variable domain in full, completed from reference TRBV7-2 and TRBJ1-5, reads GAGVSQSPSNKVTEKGKDVELRCDPISGHTALYWYRQSLGQGLEFLIYFQGNSAPDKSGLPSDRFSAERTGGSVSTLTIQRTQQEDSAVYLCASSLVRGSNQPQHFGDGTRLSIL.

The chain employs TRBV6-5 and TRBJ2-7; either TRBD1 or TRBD2 may fit D (5 bases each). The germline V gene has CDR1 MNHEY and CDR2 SVGAGI. The V end lost 8 bases, the J end lost 7 bases, and 21 bases lay between the germline ends. The CDR3 length is 14 residues. The CDR3 DNA reads as TGTGCCAGCGGCCCTGGGACGTCGTGGGGGGAGCAGTACTTC. Protein product: CASGPGTSWGEQYF.

This clone occurred once. The V and J genes are TRBV30 and TRBJ2-3, with D possibly matching TRBD2 (6 bases). V gave up 0 bases and J gave up 3 bases, with 10 bases separating them. Germline V gene lookup returns CDR1 GTSNPN and CDR2 SVGIG (reference sequence). The CDR3 is 14 residues long. In DNA form, the CDR3 reads TGTGCCTGGAGTGTAGGCGGGATAACAGATACGCAGTATTTT. Protein sequence: CAWSVGGITDTQYF.

This clone was picked up one time. The rearrangement uses TRBV7-3 and TRBJ1-1; D remains unclear. The V end was cut by 2 bases, the J end by 4 bases, with 8 bases between. The CDR3 contains 13 residues. CDR1 is SGHTA, CDR2 FQGTGA, per germline. The CDR3, as DNA: TGTGCCAGCAGCTTAGGGCCAGCCACTGAAGCTTTCTTT. Encoded protein: CASSLGPATEAFF.

The V call is TRBV29-1, the J call TRBJ1-1; 10 positions match TRBD1. Trimming took 7 bases from V and 11 from J; bases not matched to a gene: 13. Germline V gene data show CDR1 as SQVTM and CDR2 as ANQGSEA. The CDR3 runs 13 residues. CDR3 sequence reads: CSARGGTGAVAFF. The CDR3 coding sequence is TGCAGCGCCAGGGGGGGGACAGGGGCTGTGGCTTTCTTT.

The chain is built from TRBV23-1 and TRBJ1-1; tentative D call: TRBD1 (6 bases). TRBV23-1 is an open reading frame whose function is uncertain. CDR3 size: 15 residues. The V end was cut by 0 bases, the J end by 5 bases, with 13 bases between. The CDR3 bases are TGCGCCAGCAGTCAATCTCTAAGGGGGGAGACTGAAGCTTTCTTT. Translation: CASSQSLRGETEAFF.

The genes are TRBV29-1 and TRBJ2-1, with TRBD2 matching over 11 bases. Germline CDR1 reads SQVTM; CDR2 reads ANQGSEA. The CDR3 has 12 residues. J was trimmed by 8 bases and V by 6 bases; bases with no gene match: 3. The CDR3 region is CSVGLAGDEQFF. The DNA of the CDR3 is TGCAGCGTCGGACTAGCGGGCGATGAGCAGTTCTTC.